The 30 T cell receptor beta chains below all came from one sample that was sequenced in a study of glioma-infiltrating T cells. Amplification of TCR alpha and beta CDR3 regions from RNA used iRepertoire nested multiplex PCR. TCRdb itself ran the multiplex PCR reads through MiXCR, one entry per CDR3 protein. The top ten hold over 4% of the sample, which has 150,000 to 200,000 distinct CDR3 sequences, roughly two fifths seen once. The sequencing input was glioma tissue, nonneoplastic brain tissue, or PBMCs (not recorded which). These receptors were taken from a human donor with low-grade glioma or glioblastoma, undergoing nonglioma brain surgery, or in good health (not recorded which).

With regard to this clonotype: One end of the junction does not line up with germline, which may come from a read error. This CDR3 reads CASRTTGVGETKYF. CDR3 DNA: TGTGCCAGCAGAACGACAGGGGTAGGAGAGACCAAGTACTTC. This sequence joins TRBV27 and TRBJ2-5, with 8 positions matching TRBD1. CDR3 length: 14 residues. The germline V gene encodes CDR1 MNHEY and CDR2 SMNVEV (reference sequence).

The chain employs TRBV18 and TRBJ2-7, with D uncertain. Per germline, CDR1 KGHSH and CDR2 LQKENI. Deletions cut 3 bases from V and 6 bases from J, with 15 bases between. The CDR3 is 14 amino acids. DNA for the CDR3: TGTGCCAGCTCACCCCCCTCAGTGATCGGCGAGCAGTACTTC. This encodes CASSPPSVIGEQYF.

As regards this clonotype: With a much larger clone just one base away, this may be a read error. The chain joins TRBV5-1 to TRBJ1-1, with a weak D call TRBD1 (5 bases). This CDR3 contains 13 residues. V lost 0 bases and J lost 12, with 15 bases in between. The germline V gene has CDR1 SGHRS and CDR2 YFSETQ. The CDR3 nucleotides are TGCGCCAGCAGCTTGGAAGTGGGACTAGCGTCTTTCTTT. Encoded protein: CASSLEVGLASFF.

A word on this clonotype: This may be a read error: a much more frequent sequence differs by one nucleotide. CDR3 nucleotides: TGTGCCAGCAGTAAGACTAGCGGGAGGATATCCTACGAGCAGTACTTC. It codes for CASSKTSGRISYEQYF. The chain has TRBV6-2 or TRBV6-3 and TRBJ2-7; 13 bases align to TRBD2. The germline V gene encodes CDR1 MNHEY and CDR2 SVGEGT. This CDR3 has 16 amino acids. J gave up 1 base and V 5 bases, and 5 bases lay outside the gene matches.

This clonotype was seen repeatedly, ten times or more. Here the CDR3 DNA reads TGCAGCGTTGAAAGGGGGAATGAGCAGTTCTTC. Translation: CSVERGNEQFF. The V gene is TRBV29-1, the J gene TRBJ2-1; D may be TRBD1 (6 bases). Germline lookup yields CDR1 SQVTM and CDR2 ANQGSEA. The CDR3 length is 11 residues. Trimming shortened V by 2 bases and J by 7 bases, and 6 bases separated the two germline ends.

This clonotype was detected many times. The chain has TRBV2 and TRBJ1-1; maybe TRBD1 (6 bases). CDR3 length equals 15 residues. CDR1 is SNHLY and CDR2 is FYNNEI in the germline V gene. Trimming removed 4 bases at V and 7 bases at J, with 19 bases between. The CDR3 DNA is TGTGCCAGCAGTGTTCTAAACAGGGACGCTGGTGAAGCTTTCTTT. Protein sequence: CASSVLNRDAGEAFF.

This clonotype was observed once. This may arise from a read error, as a much more abundant clone is one base away. The chain uses TRBV20-1 and TRBJ2-7, with D unresolved. Per the germline V gene, CDR1 is DFQATT and CDR2 is SNEGSKA (reference sequence). This CDR3 is built from 14 residues. V lost 2 bases and J 0 bases, leaving 11 bases between the germline ends. The CDR3 DNA sequence: TGCAGTGCTAGAACCTCTTCGTGCTCCTACGAGCAGTACTTC. It specifies CSARTSSCSYEQYF.

The chain uses TRBV28 and TRBJ2-7; a weak D match, TRBD1 (6 bases). Germline loops: CDR1 MDHEN, CDR2 SYDVKM. The CDR3 is 11 residues long. The CDR3 bases are TGTAACACTCTAGACAGGTCCGGGCAGTACTTC. Amino acid sequence: CNTLDRSGQYF.

As regards this clonotype: Possible read error: a much larger clone is one base away. The V and J genes are TRBV7-9 and TRBJ2-3, with 12 bases identical to TRBD2. This CDR3 region has 16 residues. CDR1 SEHNR and CDR2 FQNEAQ come from the germline V gene (reference sequence). V shed 5 bases and J 7 bases; nucleotides not matched to a gene: 10. For the CDR3, the DNA is TGTGCCAGCAGCGGAACGACTAGCGGGAGCTCGTATACGCAGTATTTT. Its protein product is CASSGTTSGSSYTQYF.

In the case of this clonotype: A read error may explain this, as a much larger clone is one base away. CDR3: CACSLQGSITDTQYF. The DNA for the CDR3 is TGTGCCTGCAGCTTACAGGGGTCGATCACAGATACGCAGTATTTT. The rearrangement links TRBV11-2 to TRBJ2-3; 7 bases are shared with TRBD1. The CDR3 totals 15 residues. In germline, CDR1 is SGHAT, CDR2 FQNNGV.

This clonotype was detected ten times or more. The chain is built from TRBV20-1 and TRBJ1-2; TRBD1 might be the D (5 bases). V lost 3 bases, J lost 0 bases, and 8 bases lay in between. Germline V gene data show CDR1 as DFQATT and CDR2 as SNEGSKA (reference sequence). The CDR3 has 13 amino acids. CDR3 in amino acids: CSASLGANYGYTF. The CDR3 nucleotides are TGCAGTGCTAGCTTAGGGGCTAACTATGGCTACACCTTC.

This clonotype was counted many times. The chain combines TRBV7-8 with TRBJ2-5; D is undetermined. Trimming removed 2 bases from V and 3 bases from J, with 10 bases in between. The CDR3 sequence is 14 residues long. Germline V lookup: CDR1 SGHVS, CDR2 FQNEAQ. The CDR3 DNA reads as TGTGCCAGCAGCTTAATTAGACTCAAAGAGACCCAGTACTTC. Protein: CASSLIRLKETQYF. Based on the CDR3 plus reference TRBV7-8 and TRBJ2-5, the full variable domain is GAGVSQSPRYKVAKRGQDVALRCDPISGHVSLFWYQQALGQGPEFLTYFQNEAQLDKSGLPSDRFFAERPEGSVSTLKIQRTQQEDSAVYLCASSLIRLKETQYFGPGTRLLVL.

This clonotype is a singleton in its sample. The junction shows a germline mismatch at one end, possibly a read error. The chain couples TRBV5-1 to TRBJ2-2; 10 bases match TRBD1. This CDR3 has 16 amino acids. Germline lookup yields CDR1 SGHRS and CDR2 YFSETQ. CDR3 coding DNA: TGCGCCAGGAGCTGGGGGGACAGGGGCTTCACCGGGGAGCTGTTTTTT. Protein: CARSWGDRGFTGELFF. Full variable domain (remainder filled in from reference TRBV5-1 and TRBJ2-2): KAGVTQTPRYLIKTRGQQVTLSCSPISGHRSVSWYQQTPGQGLQFLFEYFSETQRNKGNFPGRFSGRQFSNSRSEMNVSTLELGDSALYLCARSWGDRGFTGELFFGEGSRLTVL.

This clonotype has only one observation. Written as DNA, the CDR3 is TGCAGCGTCTTAGGGGGCAATGAGCAGTTCTTC. Encoded protein: CSVLGGNEQFF. The chain uses TRBV29-1 and TRBJ2-1; D possibly corresponds to TRBD1 (6 bases). Trimming stripped 6 bases from V and 6 bases from J, with 9 bases between. The CDR3 covers 11 residues. CDR1 is SQVTM and CDR2 is ANQGSEA in the germline V gene.

The rearrangement uses TRBV20-1 and TRBJ2-7; 8 bases are a match to TRBD2. CDR1 and CDR2 (germline): DFQATT, SNEGSKA (reference sequence). Losses at the gene ends were 0 bases for V and 5 bases for J; bases not matched to a gene: 12. The CDR3 consists of 16 residues. The CDR3 DNA is TGCAGTGCTAGAGATGCGGTGACTAGCGTTTCCCACGAGCAGTACTTC. Protein: CSARDAVTSVSHEQYF.

This clonotype was observed many times. The J gene is TRBJ2-3, the V gene TRBV6-1, with D possibly TRBD2 on 6 matching bases. V gave up 7 bases and J gave up 4 bases, with 12 bases separating them. This CDR3 region has 13 residues. The V gene's germline CDR1 is MNHNS and CDR2 SASEGT. The CDR3 DNA sequence: TGTGCCAGCACCGAACTAGCATCAGATACGCAGTATTTT. Amino acids: CASTELASDTQYF.

Worth noting for this clonotype: Sequence at one end of the junction differs from germline and may be a read error. The chain employs TRBV6-2 or TRBV6-3 and TRBJ1-5; D possibly corresponds to TRBD1 (6 bases). Germline V gene data show CDR1 as MNHEY and CDR2 as SVGEGT. The CDR3 has 14 residues. The CDR3 sequence: CASSKDSLNQPKHF. CDR3 nucleotide sequence: TGTGCCAGCAGTAAGGACAGCCTTAATCAGCCCAAGCATTTT.

The chain has TRBV5-1 and TRBJ2-5; no clear D gene. The CDR3 covers 14 residues. V was clipped by 5 bases and J by 1 base, with 12 bases between them. The germline V gene encodes CDR1 SGHRS and CDR2 YFSETQ. CDR3 sequence (DNA): TGCGCCAGCAGTAAAGGATCGATCCAAGAGACCCAGTACTTC. Translated, it gives CASSKGSIQETQYF.

Comments on this clonotype: A much larger clonotype is one base distant, so this may be a read error. The chain is built from TRBV25-1 and TRBJ2-1, with 9 bases that match TRBD2. CDR3 length: 14 residues. Germline CDR1 is MGHDK and CDR2 is SYGVNS. CDR3 nucleotide sequence: TGTGCCAGAAGTGTGGGGACTAGCAGCCATGAGCAGTTCTTC. Its translation is CARSVGTSSHEQFF.

Turning to this clonotype: Since a much larger clone is just one base distant, this may be a read error. The chain is built from TRBV3-1 and TRBJ1-1; D is possibly TRBD1 (5 bases). This CDR3 region has 13 residues. Germline V gene data show CDR1 as LGHDT and CDR2 as YNNKEL (reference sequence). For the CDR3, the DNA is TGTGTCAGCAGCCAATCAGGGAGCACTGAAGCTTTCTTT. Translated: CVSSQSGSTEAFF.

In this sample, this clonotype turned up many times. The chain couples TRBV3-1 to TRBJ1-2; unclear D gene. The CDR3 covers 16 residues. V was clipped by 2 bases and J by 0 bases, with 13 bases between them. CDR1 and CDR2 from the germline V gene are LGHDT and YNNKEL (reference sequence). This CDR3 is CASSQYSTKSNYGYTF. The CDR3 coding sequence is TGTGCCAGCAGCCAATATTCGACAAAATCTAACTATGGCTACACCTTC.

Regarding this clonotype: A much larger clonotype is one base distant, so this may be a read error. V and J are TRBV24-1 and TRBJ1-6; D possibly corresponds to TRBD1 (6 bases). V was clipped by 7 bases and J by 6 bases, with 12 bases between them. CDR3 size: 14 residues. Germline CDR1 KGHDR, CDR2 SFDVKD. The DNA for the CDR3 is TGTGCCACCAGACCTACAGGGAGTAATTCACCCCTCCACTTT. Encoded protein: CATRPTGSNSPLHF.

V gene TRBV28 combines with J gene TRBJ2-7, with TRBD1 matching over 9 bases. CDR1 is MDHEN and CDR2 is SYDVKM in the germline V gene. This CDR3 has 11 amino acids. The V segment lost 7 bases and the J segment 6 bases; nucleotides outside the gene matches: 1. The CDR3 DNA follows: TGTGCCAGCACGACAGGGGGCGAGCAGTACTTC. Translation gives CASTTGGEQYF.

Ten or more counts support this clonotype. The chain uses TRBV7-4 and TRBJ2-7; the D gene is possibly TRBD1 (6 bases). Germline values: CDR1 SGHVT, CDR2 SQSDAQ. This CDR3 has 14 amino acids. Trimming cost V 3 bases and J 6 bases, with 15 bases left between them. The CDR3 DNA follows: TGTGCCAGCAGCTTTCAATCAGGGGTAAGCGAGCAGTACTTC. It specifies CASSFQSGVSEQYF.

As concerns this clonotype: This clone may be a read error of a much larger clone one base away. The chain couples TRBV28 to TRBJ1-1; the match to TRBD1 covers 7 bases. V shed 2 bases and J 5 bases; nucleotides not matched to a gene: 5. The length of the CDR3 is 14 residues. CDR1 and CDR2 (germline): MDHEN, SYDVKM. CDR3 bases: TGTGCCAGCAGTTTAGACAGGGCGAGAACTGAAGCTTTCTTT. Amino acids: CASSLDRARTEAFF.

The gene calls are TRBV28 and TRBJ2-5; weak D call: TRBD2 (6 bases). CDR3 length: 17 amino acids. Trimming removed 7 bases from V and 7 bases from J, with 28 bases in between. The germline gives CDR1 MDHEN, CDR2 SYDVKM. The CDR3 DNA is TGTGCCAGCACCAAGAGGGGAAAACGGGAGAAGTCGGGGACCCAGTACTTC. Translating it yields CASTKRGKREKSGTQYF.

The V and J genes are TRBV12-3 or TRBV12-4 and TRBJ2-7, with 12 bases lining up with TRBD2. V lost 2 bases and J lost 8; bases outside the gene matches: 7. The CDR3 consists of 15 residues. DNA for the CDR3: TGTGCCAGCAGTTTAAGACTAGCGGGAGCCGGCCAGCAGTACTTC. This codes for CASSLRLAGAGQQYF.

Ten or more counts support this clonotype. V usage is TRBV15 and J usage is TRBJ2-7; D remains unclear. V shed 3 bases and J shed 3 bases, with 15 bases lying between them. This CDR3 has 15 residues. Germline V CDR1 and CDR2: LNHNV, YYDKDF (reference sequence). CDR3 sequence reads: CATSSQGSSLYEQYF. CDR3 nucleotides: TGTGCCACCAGCAGTCAAGGGTCGTCCCTCTACGAGCAGTACTTC.

For this clonotype: Germline and junction disagree at one end, which may indicate a read error. V gene TRBV15 combines with J gene TRBJ1-5; D gene unclear. The CDR3 is made up of 12 amino acids. Germline V lookup: CDR1 LNHNV, CDR2 YYDKDF (reference sequence). The CDR3 reads CDTSRALQPRHF. The CDR3 DNA follows: TGTGACACCAGCAGAGCCTTACAGCCCCGGCATTTT. The whole variable domain, filled in from reference TRBV15 and TRBJ1-5, reads DAMVIQNPRYQVTQFGKPVTLSCSQTLNHNVMYWYQQKSSQAPKLLFHYYDKDFNNEADTPDNFQSRRPNTSFCFLDIRSPGLGDTAMYLCDTSRALQPRHFGDGTRLSIL.

Ten or more counts support this clonotype. This chain links TRBV28 with TRBJ2-1; D is unresolved. This CDR3 has 15 residues. Germline V lookup: CDR1 MDHEN, CDR2 SYDVKM. The V end was cut by 1 base, the J end by 9 bases, with 16 bases between. The CDR3 here is CASSLSGPRGGEQFF. CDR3 sequence (DNA): TGTGCCAGCAGTTTATCGGGCCCCCGAGGTGGTGAGCAGTTCTTC.